This TCR beta chain originates from a study of T cell repertoires in cytomegalovirus infection. Study context: Signatures in public TCR beta sequences pointed to both CMV infection and matching HLA type. Points from the study as a whole: The cumulative frequency of public TCR beta families distinguished individuals who carried CMV together with the relevant HLA. CMV-specific HLA-C-restricted TCR beta clonotypes dominated the ex vivo response.

Of note for this clonotype: No antigen is known for it. A much larger clone lies a single base off, so this may be a read error.

TCRdb analysed the reads with MiXCR anew, one entry per CDR3 protein. The table has 630,000 or so distinct CDR3 sequences, about 24% seen once; the top ten hold less than 10%. Germline CDR1 reads SEHNR; CDR2 reads FQNEAQ (reference sequence). This CDR3 has 14 residues. The chain uses TRBV7-9 and TRBJ1-2, with D uncertain. Material for sequencing was CD8+ T cells from PBMCs. The clonotype originates from a human donor in good health (CMV status not recorded). Some clones in this sample may be carry-over from other donors' samples. CDR3 sequence: CASSPLKPSDGYAF. The DNA for the CDR3 is TGTGCCAGCAGCCCCCTAAAGCCATCGGACGGCTACGCCTTC. Combining the CDR3 with reference TRBV7-9 and TRBJ1-2 gives the whole variable domain DTGVSQNPRHKITKRGQNVTFRCDPISEHNRLYWYRQTLGQGPEFLTYFQNEAQLEKSRLLSDRFSAERPKGSFSTLEIQRTEQGDSAMYLCASSPLKPSDGYAFGSGTRLTVV.